The subject of this entry is one T cell receptor beta chain. This receptor's antigen is unknown. No quality values exist for individual bases; no much larger clone is one base distant. The library was prepared using 5' RACE. Sequencing instrument: Illumina HiSeq 2500. A second PCR of roughly 7 to 11 cycles was performed with a sample-barcoded 5' primer and a J-beta primer mix. A template-switch 5' adaptor carrying 12 random nucleotides introduced a unique molecular identifier onto each TCR beta cDNA molecule. At least 2.5 million CDR3-containing paired-end reads were obtained from each sample. First-strand cDNA was synthesized from all RNA with the Mint cDNA synthesis kit, primed by a TRBC-specific oligonucleotide. Following uracil-DNA glycosylase treatment, all cDNA underwent a first 18-cycle PCR with the universal primers M1SS and BC2_uni_R. For the original study's pipeline: Each sample was normalized by randomly selecting 1 million high-quality reads, each carrying a distinct molecular identifier. Reads with shared molecular identifiers were discarded instead of being binned into consensus sequences. MiTCR, set to a Q25 quality threshold and the strictest error-elimination algorithm, was used for CDR3 identification, clonotype clustering and error correction. A nonparametric unseen species model using Euler transformation provided a lower-bound estimate of total TCR beta diversity. TCRdb trimmed the raw reads at Q25, called clones with MiXCR and kept productive beta chains. Identical CDR3 proteins give one entry, which carries the most common genes and DNA. What appears here as the V and J calls and clone size reflects TCRdb's work, not the paper's. The sample table contains roughly 830,000 distinct CDR3 sequences; only one count was recorded for about 59% of them. Around a quarter of the sample is in the top ten clones.

This sample was included in a study of blood T cells in healthy people across ages (dated by TCRdb to the mid-2010s). The study in broad terms: In model experiments, template switching captured about one uniquely barcoded TCR beta cDNA molecule for every two T cells. Donors of different ages were randomly distributed across sequencing lanes to avoid experimental bias. The donors were divided into four age groups: young (average approximately 16 years), middle-aged (approximately 39), aged (approximately 64) and long-lived (roughly 82). The study analyzed two additional independent replicas of 1 million unique cDNA reads from the same blood draw for two donors, one aged 18 to 30 and one aged 80 or older. Using deep sequencing normalized with unique cDNA molecular identifiers, the study measured how TCR beta repertoire diversity changes with age.

The CDR3 measures 14 amino acids from cysteine to phenylalanine. Only the CDR3 region is kept as DNA, spanning 42 bases read in frame from base 1. Trimming at the junction amounts to 3 bases on V and 0 bases on J, and the germline ends lie 9 bases apart. Based on the germline V gene, the CDR1 and CDR2 sequences are MRHNA and SNTAGT. The approximately 39 donors, aged about 6 to 95 years, were systemically healthy Caucasian individuals from Russia. Around 9.8 milliliters of peripheral blood were collected from each donor into EDTA-treated Vacutainer tubes. Ficoll-Paque density-gradient centrifugation was used to isolate PBMCs, with at least 6.5 million per sample. Trizol reagent was used to extract total RNA from PBMCs, with at least 6 micrograms per sample. For every donor, an aliquot of PBMCs went through flow cytometry to measure the percentages of naive CD45RAhigh/CD27high T cells. On the study overall, not on this receptor specifically: Compared with the aged group, the long-lived group had more naive CD4+ T cells, fewer expanded clones and increased TCR diversity, a pattern suggesting age selection. There was a strong correlation between observed TCR beta diversity and the percentage of naive T cells measured by flow cytometry. Donor CMV infection status was unknown, potentially confounding age-related changes in expanded clonotypes. Estimates of total diversity based on one million sequenced T cells were considered lower bounds and underestimates. Observed TCR beta diversity per million T cells fell roughly linearly with age, and a significant reduction was already apparent by age about 43. Conclusive comparison of naive and antigen-experienced compartments was prevented by the profiling of bulk unsorted PBMCs.

The chain employs TRBV6-4 and TRBJ2-7; the D gene cannot be named for sure. The TCR sequence derives from a man aged 25-45 years in good health. Sample: blood. Here is the DNA: TGTGCCAGCAGTGAGCAGCCAAACTCCTACGAGCAGTACTTC. The translation is CASSEQPNSYEQYF.